Listed below are T cell receptor beta chains from one sample, sequenced in a study of CXCR3-negative and CXCR3-positive naive CD8 T cells. TCRdb reprocessed the 5' RACE reads and stores each CDR3 protein as one record, lacking DNA. The repertoire table contains 50,000 to 60,000 distinct CDR3 sequences. The sequencing input was naive CXCR3- CD8+ T cells from blood. Source of these receptors: a human donor in good health. Some clones in this sample may be carry-over from other donors' samples. Each CDR3 is given with its conserved first and last residue.

j_gene: TRBJ2-7; v_gene: TRBV19; CDR3aa: CASSRTGAYEQYF
j_gene: TRBJ2-1; v_gene: TRBV7-7; CDR3aa: CASSLFPSGQKQFF
j_gene: TRBJ2-7; v_gene: TRBV7-9; CDR3aa: CASSIGQTDYEQYF
j_gene: TRBJ1-3; v_gene: TRBV7-9; CDR3aa: CASSLTDHSGNTIYF
j_gene: TRBJ2-1; v_gene: TRBV12-3/TRBV12-4; CDR3aa: CASSPNYHEQFF
j_gene: TRBJ2-1; v_gene: TRBV10-3; CDR3aa: CAISESLAGAYNEQFF
j_gene: TRBJ2-1; v_gene: TRBV20-1; CDR3aa: CSARLAGEPSISYNEQFF
j_gene: TRBJ2-7; v_gene: TRBV24-1; CDR3aa: CATSDGRGGYEQYF
j_gene: TRBJ2-1; v_gene: TRBV7-6; CDR3aa: CASSFGGLLTSSYNEQFF
j_gene: TRBJ2-3; v_gene: TRBV29-1; CDR3aa: CSVEGTVSPDTQYF
j_gene: TRBJ2-4; v_gene: TRBV29-1; CDR3aa: CSAEGTSGVAKNIQYF